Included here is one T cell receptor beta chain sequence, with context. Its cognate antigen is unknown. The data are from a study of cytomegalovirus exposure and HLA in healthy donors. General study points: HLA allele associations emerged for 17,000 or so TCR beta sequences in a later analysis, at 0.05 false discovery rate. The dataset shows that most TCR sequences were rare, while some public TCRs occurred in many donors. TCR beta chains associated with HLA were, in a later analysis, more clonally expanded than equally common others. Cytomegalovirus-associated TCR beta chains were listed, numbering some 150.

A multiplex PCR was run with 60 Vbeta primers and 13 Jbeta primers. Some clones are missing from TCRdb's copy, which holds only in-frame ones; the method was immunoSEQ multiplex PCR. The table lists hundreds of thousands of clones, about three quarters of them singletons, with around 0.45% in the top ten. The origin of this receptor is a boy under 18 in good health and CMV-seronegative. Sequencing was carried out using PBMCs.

The CDR3 sequence: CASSYGGTNQPQHF. The CDR3 DNA reads TGTGCCAGCAGTTACGGGGGCACTAATCAGCCCCAGCATTTT. The V gene is TRBV6-5, the J gene TRBJ1-5, with TRBD1 as a possible D gene (6 bases). Looked up from germline, CDR1 is MNHEY and CDR2 is SVGAGI. The CDR3 covers 14 residues. Between the trimmed V and J ends, which lost 2 bases and 4 bases, there was a span of 9 bases.